This is a list of T cell receptor beta chains from one sample in a study of blood T cell repertoires in COVID-19. Profiling relied on immunoSEQ multiplex PCR, and the TCRdb table lists in-frame clones only, not all of them. The data show 80,000 to 100,000 clones, 80% to 85% seen once. The specimen sequenced was peripheral blood. Source of these receptors: a woman aged 80 or over with active or convalescent COVID-19. Both conserved end residues are part of each CDR3. The D gene is left open where the match is weak. Size is stated for part of the rows, as once, few or many counts, or as a class when the clone is expanded.

cdr3_aa: CASSLAPLLTVGEKLFF
cdr3_nt: TGTGCCAGCAGTTTAGCCCCCCTGTTGACAGTTGGTGAAAAACTGTTTTTT
d_call: .
v_call: TRBV28
clone_size: .
j_call: TRBJ1-4

cdr3_aa: CASSPRRDPAGELFF
cdr3_nt: TGTGCCAGCTCACCGCGGCGGGATCCGGCCGGGGAGCTGTTTTTT
d_call: .
v_call: TRBV18
clone_size: once
j_call: TRBJ2-2

cdr3_aa: CASSLEGRGRWAPQHF
cdr3_nt: TGTGCCAGCAGCTTAGAGGGGCGAGGCCGTTGGGCGCCCCAGCATTTT
d_call: .
v_call: TRBV7-2
clone_size: once
j_call: TRBJ1-5

cdr3_aa: CASSLGLAGGDEQFF
cdr3_nt: TGTGCCAGCAGCTTAGGGCTAGCGGGAGGGGATGAGCAGTTCTTC
d_call: TRBD2
v_call: TRBV7-9
clone_size: few
j_call: TRBJ2-1

cdr3_aa: CASSEGGMYGYTF
cdr3_nt: TGCGCCAGCAGTGAAGGGGGAATGTATGGCTACACCTTC
d_call: .
v_call: TRBV4-3
clone_size: .
j_call: TRBJ1-2

cdr3_aa: CAPNDTLTGPRSNYGYTF
cdr3_nt: TGTGCCCCGAATGACACCCTGACAGGGCCACGGTCTAACTATGGCTACACCTTC
d_call: TRBD1
v_call: TRBV9
clone_size: .
j_call: TRBJ1-2

cdr3_aa: CASSRRGQGTEAFF
cdr3_nt: TGTGCCAGCAGTAGGAGGGGGCAGGGCACTGAAGCTTTCTTT
d_call: TRBD1
v_call: TRBV6-5
clone_size: .
j_call: TRBJ1-1

cdr3_aa: CASSSGQEAEKLFF
cdr3_nt: TGTGCCAGCAGCTCCGGACAGGAGGCTGAAAAACTGTTTTTT
d_call: TRBD1
v_call: TRBV28
clone_size: .
j_call: TRBJ1-4

cdr3_aa: CASSNRPGLQVQYF
cdr3_nt: TGTGCCAGCAGCAATCGACCGGGACTCCAAGTCCAGTACTTC
d_call: .
v_call: TRBV7-2
clone_size: few
j_call: TRBJ2-5

cdr3_aa: CASSSRGPETQYF
cdr3_nt: TGTGCCAGCAGCAGCAGGGGGCCGGAGACCCAGTACTTC
d_call: TRBD1
v_call: TRBV11-3
clone_size: .
j_call: TRBJ2-5

cdr3_aa: CASSLGPGGGSPLHF
cdr3_nt: TGTGCCAGCAGCTTAGGACCCGGGGGGGGATCACCCCTCCACTTT
d_call: .
v_call: TRBV7-2
clone_size: .
j_call: TRBJ1-6

cdr3_aa: CASSEWGADTQYF
cdr3_nt: TGCGCCAGCAGTGAATGGGGGGCAGATACGCAGTATTTT
d_call: .
v_call: TRBV10-2
clone_size: .
j_call: TRBJ2-3

cdr3_aa: CASSIEPRNEQFF
cdr3_nt: TGTGCCAGTAGTATAGAGCCCAGAAATGAGCAGTTCTTC
d_call: .
v_call: TRBV19
clone_size: once
j_call: TRBJ2-1

cdr3_aa: CASSAEGLAGGVGREQYF
cdr3_nt: TGTGCCAGCAGCGCCGAGGGACTAGCGGGAGGGGTGGGACGAGAGCAGTACTTC
d_call: TRBD2
v_call: TRBV5-4
clone_size: .
j_call: TRBJ2-7

cdr3_aa: CASRLPDGGYSNQPQHF
cdr3_nt: TGTGCCAGCAGGTTACCGGACGGGGGTTATAGCAATCAGCCCCAGCATTTT
d_call: .
v_call: TRBV7-2
clone_size: few
j_call: TRBJ1-5

cdr3_aa: CASQGQGVRSSYNEQFF
cdr3_nt: TGTGCCTCCCAGGGACAGGGGGTTCGGAGCTCCTACAATGAGCAGTTCTTC
d_call: TRBD1
v_call: TRBV30
clone_size: .
j_call: TRBJ2-1

cdr3_aa: CASSAQAGLISGNTIYF
cdr3_nt: TGTGCCAGCAGTGCCCAGGCCGGATTAATCTCTGGAAACACCATATATTTT
d_call: .
v_call: TRBV2
clone_size: .
j_call: TRBJ1-3

cdr3_aa: CASSQRRESPSSTDTQYF
cdr3_nt: TGTGCCAGCAGCCAAAGACGGGAGAGTCCCTCTAGCACAGATACGCAGTATTTT
d_call: .
v_call: TRBV3-1/TRBV3-2
clone_size: .
j_call: TRBJ2-3

cdr3_aa: CAWSVDAAAEKLFF
cdr3_nt: TGTGCCTGGAGTGTAGACGCTGCGGCTGAAAAACTGTTTTTT
d_call: .
v_call: TRBV30
clone_size: .
j_call: TRBJ1-4

cdr3_aa: CASSLTGGYGYTF
cdr3_nt: TGTGCCAGCAGTTTAACAGGGGGTTATGGCTACACCTTC
d_call: TRBD1
v_call: TRBV12-3/TRBV12-4
clone_size: .
j_call: TRBJ1-2

cdr3_aa: CASSGTSGREWNTQYF
cdr3_nt: TGTGCCAGCAGCGGAACTAGCGGGAGGGAATGGAATACGCAGTATTTT
d_call: TRBD2
v_call: TRBV11-2
clone_size: .
j_call: TRBJ2-3

cdr3_aa: CASSDPGGNQPQHF
cdr3_nt: TGTGCCAGCAGTGACCCAGGGGGAAATCAGCCCCAGCATTTT
d_call: TRBD1
v_call: TRBV2
clone_size: .
j_call: TRBJ1-5

cdr3_aa: CASSRGLAGGNEQFF
cdr3_nt: TGTGCCAGCAGCCGTGGACTAGCGGGAGGAAATGAGCAGTTCTTC
d_call: TRBD2
v_call: TRBV7-3
clone_size: .
j_call: TRBJ2-1

cdr3_aa: CASSLTDNQPQHF
cdr3_nt: TGTGCCAGCAGTTTAACAGATAATCAGCCCCAGCATTTT
d_call: .
v_call: TRBV12-3/TRBV12-4
clone_size: .
j_call: TRBJ1-5

cdr3_aa: CASSEQDVQSGELFF
cdr3_nt: TGCGCCAGCAGCGAACAGGACGTCCAGTCCGGGGAGCTGTTTTTT
d_call: .
v_call: TRBV5-1
clone_size: .
j_call: TRBJ2-2

cdr3_aa: CASRPQGDETQYF
cdr3_nt: TGTGCCAGCAGACCACAGGGAGACGAGACCCAGTACTTC
d_call: .
v_call: TRBV2
clone_size: .
j_call: TRBJ2-5

cdr3_aa: CASSLKPGTGGEGYGYTF
cdr3_nt: TGCGCCAGCAGCCTCAAACCCGGGACAGGGGGGGAAGGCTATGGCTACACCTTC
d_call: TRBD1
v_call: TRBV4-1
clone_size: .
j_call: TRBJ1-2

cdr3_aa: CASSLTGQGSGYTF
cdr3_nt: TGCGCCAGCAGCTTAACGGGACAGGGCTCTGGCTACACCTTC
d_call: TRBD1
v_call: TRBV5-1
clone_size: once
j_call: TRBJ1-2

cdr3_aa: CASSPSLAVGGTQYF
cdr3_nt: TGTGCCAGCAGTCCGTCACTAGCGGTTGGGGGGACCCAGTACTTC
d_call: TRBD2
v_call: TRBV6-5
clone_size: .
j_call: TRBJ2-5

cdr3_aa: CASSPTGASGRAWETQYF
cdr3_nt: TGTGCCAGCAGCCCCACGGGGGCTAGCGGGAGGGCCTGGGAGACCCAGTACTTC
d_call: TRBD2
v_call: TRBV7-2
clone_size: .
j_call: TRBJ2-5

cdr3_aa: CASSAETVSGNEQFF
cdr3_nt: TGTGCCAGCAGTGCCGAGACAGTGAGTGGCAATGAGCAGTTCTTC
d_call: .
v_call: TRBV2
clone_size: .
j_call: TRBJ2-1

cdr3_aa: CASSPTVGGLAGSDEQYF
cdr3_nt: TGTGCCAGCAGCCCCACCGTTGGGGGGTTAGCGGGATCCGACGAGCAGTACTTC
d_call: TRBD2
v_call: TRBV7-2
clone_size: .
j_call: TRBJ2-7

cdr3_aa: CASSIGLAGGGETQYF
cdr3_nt: TGTGCCAGTAGTATTGGGCTAGCGGGAGGTGGGGAGACCCAGTACTTC
d_call: TRBD2
v_call: TRBV19
clone_size: .
j_call: TRBJ2-5

cdr3_aa: CASSPSDMSYTF
cdr3_nt: TGTGCCAGCTCACCATCTGACATGAGCTACACCTTC
d_call: .
v_call: TRBV18
clone_size: .
j_call: TRBJ1-2

cdr3_aa: CASNGRGDNEKLFF
cdr3_nt: TGTGCCAGCAACGGGCGGGGGGATAATGAAAAACTGTTTTTT
d_call: .
v_call: TRBV2
clone_size: .
j_call: TRBJ1-4

cdr3_aa: CASSVGSFSGNTIYF
cdr3_nt: TGTGCCAGCAGTGTTGGCAGTTTCTCTGGAAACACCATATATTTT
d_call: .
v_call: TRBV2
clone_size: .
j_call: TRBJ1-3

cdr3_aa: CASSKREGGETQYF
cdr3_nt: TGTGCCAGCAGTAAGCGGGAGGGCGGTGAGACCCAGTACTTC
d_call: TRBD2
v_call: TRBV7-2
clone_size: few
j_call: TRBJ2-5

cdr3_aa: CASSLSGGDGNTIYF
cdr3_nt: TGTGCCAGCAGCTTATCGGGGGGCGATGGAAACACCATATATTTT
d_call: .
v_call: TRBV7-2
clone_size: .
j_call: TRBJ1-3

cdr3_aa: CASSLVGQNYGYTF
cdr3_nt: TGTGCCAGCAGCTTAGTGGGGCAGAACTATGGCTACACCTTC
d_call: .
v_call: TRBV7-2
clone_size: .
j_call: TRBJ1-2

cdr3_aa: CAISEGPSYEQYF
cdr3_nt: TGTGCCATCAGTGAGGGGCCCTCCTACGAGCAGTACTTC
d_call: .
v_call: TRBV10-3
clone_size: .
j_call: TRBJ2-7

cdr3_aa: CASSLTLAGGPDTQYF
cdr3_nt: TGCGCCAGCAGTCTTACCCTAGCGGGGGGGCCAGATACGCAGTATTTT
d_call: TRBD2
v_call: TRBV5-1
clone_size: .
j_call: TRBJ2-3

cdr3_aa: CASSFFPSRQVNEQFF
cdr3_nt: TGTGCCAGCAGTTTTTTCCCCTCGCGACAGGTCAATGAGCAGTTCTTC
d_call: .
v_call: TRBV6-5
clone_size: .
j_call: TRBJ2-1

cdr3_aa: CASRVSGGGEKLFF
cdr3_nt: TGTGCCAGCAGGGTTTCAGGGGGAGGTGAAAAACTGTTTTTT
d_call: TRBD1
v_call: TRBV28
clone_size: .
j_call: TRBJ1-4

cdr3_aa: CASSYTGGAGNTIYF
cdr3_nt: TGTGCCAGCAGTTACACAGGGGGAGCTGGAAACACCATATATTTT
d_call: TRBD1
v_call: TRBV6-5
clone_size: few
j_call: TRBJ1-3

cdr3_aa: CASSLARGNQETQYF
cdr3_nt: TGTGCCAGCAGCTTAGCCCGGGGTAACCAAGAGACCCAGTACTTC
d_call: .
v_call: TRBV7-2
clone_size: once
j_call: TRBJ2-5

cdr3_aa: CASTGGAGQPQHF
cdr3_nt: TGTGCCAGTACAGGGGGCGCGGGTCAGCCCCAGCATTTT
d_call: TRBD1
v_call: TRBV6-6
clone_size: .
j_call: TRBJ1-5

cdr3_aa: CASSVIQGTGANVLTF
cdr3_nt: TGTGCCAGCAGCGTAATACAGGGGACTGGGGCCAACGTCCTGACTTTC
d_call: TRBD1
v_call: TRBV9
clone_size: .
j_call: TRBJ2-6

cdr3_aa: CASTEQGGTGNTIYF
cdr3_nt: TGTGCCAGCACCGAGCAGGGGGGAACTGGAAACACCATATATTTT
d_call: TRBD1
v_call: TRBV7-2
clone_size: .
j_call: TRBJ1-3

cdr3_aa: CASSLGVNEQFF
cdr3_nt: TGTGCCAGCAGTTTAGGCGTGAATGAGCAGTTCTTC
d_call: .
v_call: TRBV12-3/TRBV12-4
clone_size: few
j_call: TRBJ2-1

cdr3_aa: CASSSGQGLLYEQYF
cdr3_nt: TGTGCCAGCAGCTCGGGACAGGGTCTGTTGTACGAGCAGTACTTC
d_call: TRBD1
v_call: TRBV5-4
clone_size: .
j_call: TRBJ2-7

cdr3_aa: CASSQKQGYYNEQYF
cdr3_nt: TGTGCCAGCAGTCAAAAACAGGGGTACTATAACGAGCAGTACTTC
d_call: TRBD1
v_call: TRBV3-1/TRBV3-2
clone_size: .
j_call: TRBJ2-7

cdr3_aa: CAISAGESSYEQYF
cdr3_nt: TGTGCCATCAGTGCAGGGGAATCCTCCTACGAGCAGTACTTC
d_call: .
v_call: TRBV10-3
clone_size: .
j_call: TRBJ2-7

cdr3_aa: CASRASPSGNTIYF
cdr3_nt: TGTGCCAGCAGAGCGTCCCCCTCTGGAAACACCATATATTTT
d_call: .
v_call: TRBV28
clone_size: .
j_call: TRBJ1-3

cdr3_aa: CASSVNTYEQYF
cdr3_nt: TGTGCCAGCAGCGTGAACACCTACGAGCAGTACTTC
d_call: .
v_call: TRBV14
clone_size: .
j_call: TRBJ2-7

cdr3_aa: CASRLEDRGRLGQYYGYTF
cdr3_nt: TGTGCAAGTCGCTTAGAAGACAGGGGGCGTTTAGGTCAGTACTATGGCTACACCTTC
d_call: .
v_call: TRBV12-2
clone_size: .
j_call: TRBJ1-2

cdr3_aa: CASSMRGVGYTF
cdr3_nt: TGTGCCAGCAGCATGCGGGGGGTGGGCTACACCTTC
d_call: .
v_call: TRBV28
clone_size: .
j_call: TRBJ1-2

cdr3_aa: CASSTASGSDNEQFF
cdr3_nt: TGTGCCAGCAGCACGGCTAGCGGGAGCGACAATGAGCAGTTCTTC
d_call: TRBD2
v_call: TRBV7-9
clone_size: few
j_call: TRBJ2-1

cdr3_aa: CASSYDGQVNTEAFF
cdr3_nt: TGTGCCAGCAGCTACGACGGACAGGTAAACACTGAAGCTTTCTTT
d_call: TRBD1
v_call: TRBV7-9
clone_size: .
j_call: TRBJ1-1

cdr3_aa: CASSTEAGVNNEQFF
cdr3_nt: TGCGCCAGCAGCACTGAGGCGGGAGTCAACAATGAGCAGTTCTTC
d_call: TRBD2
v_call: TRBV5-1
clone_size: .
j_call: TRBJ2-1

cdr3_aa: CATSGGGEGETQYF
cdr3_nt: TGTGCCACCTCGGGAGGCGGGGAGGGGGAGACCCAGTACTTC
d_call: TRBD2
v_call: TRBV9
clone_size: .
j_call: TRBJ2-5